This TCR beta chain emerged from a study of cytomegalovirus exposure and HLA in healthy donors. Study observations and caveats: A previous analysis found most TCR beta V segments productive roughly 87% or roughly 30% of the time.

This CDR3 is built from 16 residues. Trimming left V 1 base short and J 5 bases short, with 17 bases between. Per the germline V gene, CDR1 is MGHRA and CDR2 is YSYEKL. A note on this clone: Antigen specificity is unknown.

A multiplex PCR was run with 60 Vbeta primers and 13 Jbeta primers. Using immunoSEQ multiplex PCR, the repertoire was profiled, and TCRdb retains in-frame clones only, with some absent. The sample has about 140,000 clones, over 65% seen once. This sequence was found in a woman in her 30s in good health and CMV-seronegative. The sequencing sample was made of PBMCs. The chain employs TRBV4-1 and TRBJ1-1, with a tentative D call TRBD1 (5 bases). CDR3 DNA: TGCGCCAGCAGCCAAGGGGCGCTTAGGGGTTGGACTGAAGCTTTCTTT. This codes for CASSQGALRGWTEAFF.